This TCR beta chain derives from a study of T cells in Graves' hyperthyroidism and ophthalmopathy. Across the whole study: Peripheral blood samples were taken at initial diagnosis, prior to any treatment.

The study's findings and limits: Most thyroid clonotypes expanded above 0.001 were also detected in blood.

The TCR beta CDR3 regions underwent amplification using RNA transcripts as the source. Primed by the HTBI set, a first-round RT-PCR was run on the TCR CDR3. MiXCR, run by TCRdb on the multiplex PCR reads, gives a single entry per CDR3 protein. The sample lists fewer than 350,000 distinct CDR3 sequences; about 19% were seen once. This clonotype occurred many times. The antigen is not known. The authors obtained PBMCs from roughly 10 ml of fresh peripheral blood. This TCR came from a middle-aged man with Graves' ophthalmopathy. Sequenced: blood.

In DNA, the CDR3 is TGTGCCAGCTGCACAGGGCCGAACTACGAGCAGTACTTC. Protein sequence: CASCTGPNYEQYF. V and J are TRBV7-9 and TRBJ2-7; D might be TRBD1 (6 bases). Germline CDR1 reads SEHNR; CDR2 reads FQNEAQ (reference sequence). V was pared by 8 bases and J by 3 bases, with 14 bases between. The CDR3 runs 13 residues.